These 3 T cell receptor beta chains were sequenced from one sample in a study of memory CD4+ T cells and cytomegalovirus serostatus. Single viable CD3+CD4+CD8-CD45RO+ cells were sorted as the memory CD4+ T cells. TCRdb keeps only in-frame clones here, not all; method: immunoSEQ multiplex PCR. The repertoire includes over 50,000 clones, 75% to 85% of them detected once, and about 0.88% sits in the top ten. Sequencing used memory CD4+ T cells from blood. Source of these receptors: an adult in good health and CMV-seronegative.

By frequency in the sample, this clone is medium-sized. The V gene is TRBV6-5, the J gene TRBJ1-6; 7 nucleotides line up with TRBD1. The CDR3 length is 15 residues. Trimming cost V 0 bases and J 7 bases; bases outside gene matches: 3. Germline CDR1 and CDR2: MNHEY and SVGAGI. The CDR3 region has the DNA TGTGCCAGCAGTTACTCGACAGGGCTAAATTCACCCCTCCACTTT. Translated: CASSYSTGLNSPLHF.

This clone occurred a few times. V usage is TRBV7-8 and J usage is TRBJ2-5, with 10 bases aligning to TRBD1. Germline CDR1 SGHVS, CDR2 FQNEAQ. V lost 11 bases, J lost 4 bases, and 13 bases stayed unmatched. CDR3 length: 15 residues. CDR3 loop: CAGSLTGGLRETQYF. The CDR3 nucleotides are TGTGCCGGTTCCTTGACAGGGGGCTTAAGAGAGACCCAGTACTTC.

V gene TRBV28 combines with J gene TRBJ1-3; D is possibly TRBD1 (5 bases). This CDR3 has 15 amino acids. Deletions cut 8 bases from V and 0 bases from J, with 14 bases between. CDR1 and CDR2 from the germline V gene are MDHEN and SYDVKM. CDR3 loop: CASSTGTSSGNTIYF. CDR3 in DNA: TGTGCCAGCTCAACGGGGACTTCCTCTGGAAACACCATATATTTT. Full variable domain (outside the CDR3, taken from reference TRBV28 and TRBJ1-3): DVKVTQSSRYLVKRTGEKVFLECVQDMDHENMFWYRQDPGLGLRLIYFSYDVKMKEKGDIPEGYSVSREKKERFSLILESASTNQTSMYLCASSTGTSSGNTIYFGEGSWLTVV.